This is a list of T cell receptor beta chains from one sample in a study of cytomegalovirus exposure and HLA in healthy donors. Method: immunoSEQ multiplex PCR; TCRdb's copy keeps in-frame clones and lacks some. The table has about 180,000 clones, around 75% seen once. Sequenced sample: PBMCs. These receptor sequences come from a male donor in good health and CMV-seronegative. Each CDR3 is given with its conserved first and last residue. Each record gives: J gene, CDR3 length, clone size, V gene, D gene, CDR3 DNA, CDR3 protein. A D gene is named only where the DNA matches it firmly. Size tells how often a clone was seen (once, few, many) or the class of an expanded clone, and some rows leave it out.

>TRBJ2-2|13|NA|TRBV19|TRBD1
TGTGCCAGCGCAGGGACAGCCACCGGGGAGCTGTTTTTT
CASAGTATGELFF
>TRBJ1-5|17|few|TRBV4-1|NA
TGCGCCAGCAGCCAAGGTTACCTTATGGAGACGAATCAGCCCCAGCATTTT
CASSQGYLMETNQPQHF
>TRBJ1-5|13|few|TRBV29-1|NA
TGCAGCGTTGCAGGCAATACGAATCAGCCCCAGCATTTT
CSVAGNTNQPQHF
>TRBJ2-4|15|NA|TRBV7-9|TRBD1
TGTGCCAGCAGCTTAGAGGGGGCAGGGGAAAACATTCAGTACTTC
CASSLEGAGENIQYF
>TRBJ1-2|14|NA|TRBV11-1|NA
TGTGCCAGCAGCTCGGCCGACAGAAACTGGGGCTACACCTTC
CASSSADRNWGYTF
>TRBJ2-4|17|NA|TRBV19|NA
TGTGCCAGTAGTATAGGGGTTGGGGGGGGGCCTAAAAACATTCAGTACTTC
CASSIGVGGGPKNIQYF
>TRBJ2-3|13|NA|TRBV7-3|NA
TGTGCCAGCAGCCCCCGGGGGTCAGATACGCAGTATTTT
CASSPRGSDTQYF
>TRBJ2-1|15|NA|TRBV7-9|TRBD1
TGTGCCAGCAGCCGACCGGGACAGGCAAACAATGAGCAGTTCTTC
CASSRPGQANNEQFF
>TRBJ1-1|12|few|TRBV7-9|NA
TGTGCCAGCAGCCTCCGACTCGAGGGAGCTTTCTTT
CASSLRLEGAFF
>TRBJ2-1|13|few|TRBV27|NA
TGTGCCAGCAGTTGGGAGATGCGGAATGAGCAGTTCTTC
CASSWEMRNEQFF
>TRBJ1-2|13|NA|TRBV29-1|NA
TGCAGCGTTGAAGTAATAACAGACGCCGGCTACACCTTC
CSVEVITDAGYTF
>TRBJ2-3|14|NA|TRBV28|TRBD1
TGTGCCAGCAGTCGGACAGGGCGGCCAGATACGCAGTATTTT
CASSRTGRPDTQYF
>TRBJ1-2|13|NA|TRBV19|TRBD1
TGTGCCAGTACCACGACAGGGCTCGTGGGCTACACCTTC
CASTTTGLVGYTF
>TRBJ2-1|15|NA|TRBV4-3|TRBD2
TGCGCCAGCAGCCAAGATGGCGGGAGTTACAATGAGCAGTTCTTC
CASSQDGGSYNEQFF